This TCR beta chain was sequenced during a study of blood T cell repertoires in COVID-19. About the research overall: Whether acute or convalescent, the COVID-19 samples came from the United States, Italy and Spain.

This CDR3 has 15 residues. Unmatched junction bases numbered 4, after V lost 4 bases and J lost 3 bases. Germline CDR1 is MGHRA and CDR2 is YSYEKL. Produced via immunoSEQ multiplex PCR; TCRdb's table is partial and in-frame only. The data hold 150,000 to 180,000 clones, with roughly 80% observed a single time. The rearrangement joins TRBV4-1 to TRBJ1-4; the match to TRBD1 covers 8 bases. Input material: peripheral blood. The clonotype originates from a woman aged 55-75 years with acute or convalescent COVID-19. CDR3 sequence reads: CASSPETGANEKLFF. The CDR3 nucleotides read TGCGCCAGCAGCCCAGAGACAGGGGCTAATGAAAAACTGTTTTTT.